These T cell receptor beta chains were read from a single sample in a study of T-cell memory formation after mild COVID-19. One entry per CDR3 protein, called by TCRdb with MiXCR from the 5' RACE reads. In the table there are just over 200,000 distinct CDR3 sequences, over 7.5% of which are singletons. The sequenced material came from PBMCs or a T cell subset sorted from them (not recorded which). Receptors originate from a man in his late teens or twenties who had mild COVID-19 (a few samples of this study predate the infection). Cell type and time point are not known. CDR3s include the opening cysteine and the closing phenylalanine or tryptophan. Each record gives: V gene, J gene, CDR3 protein.

V: TRBV9; J: TRBJ1-3; CDR3: CASSQDAGNTIYF
V: TRBV11-2; J: TRBJ2-3; CDR3: CASSLVDGRTDTQYF
V: TRBV4-2; J: TRBJ1-2; CDR3: CASSERGSQGGYGYTF
V: TRBV20-1; J: TRBJ1-2; CDR3: CSARVGGYGYTF
V: TRBV18; J: TRBJ1-1; CDR3: CASSPSSRRAKGNTEAFF
V: TRBV5-1; J: TRBJ1-2; CDR3: CASSPDLYGYTF
V: TRBV5-1; J: TRBJ2-3; CDR3: CASKATDTQYF
V: TRBV4-2; J: TRBJ2-1; CDR3: CASSQGGVSYNEQFF
V: TRBV10-3; J: TRBJ1-2; CDR3: CAISVSQGRPTNYGYTF
V: TRBV18; J: TRBJ1-1; CDR3: CASSPPEGLGTEAFF
V: TRBV27; J: TRBJ1-5; CDR3: CASRKLTGVFNQPQHF
V: TRBV20-1; J: TRBJ2-7; CDR3: CSANRGGDEQYF
V: TRBV6-1; J: TRBJ2-7; CDR3: CASSERFGPIDEQYF
V: TRBV4-3; J: TRBJ1-6; CDR3: CASSDRRSPLHF
V: TRBV4-1; J: TRBJ2-3; CDR3: CASSQGTSGAADTQYF
V: TRBV6-5; J: TRBJ1-1; CDR3: CASSYSGGLNTEAFF
V: TRBV4-3; J: TRBJ2-7; CDR3: CASSRTGTGNTHEQYF
V: TRBV19; J: TRBJ1-2; CDR3: CASSPEAYGYTF
V: TRBV12-3/TRBV12-4; J: TRBJ2-3; CDR3: CASSLGGTQYF
V: TRBV5-1; J: TRBJ2-2; CDR3: CASSRSGATGELFF
V: TRBV19; J: TRBJ1-2; CDR3: CASRARGQGQSNYGYTF
V: TRBV6-1; J: TRBJ1-5; CDR3: CASSGGFSNQPQHF
V: TRBV7-9; J: TRBJ2-3; CDR3: CASSMGLADTDTQYF
V: TRBV7-2; J: TRBJ2-3; CDR3: CASSLLDRAPDTQYF
V: TRBV20-1; J: TRBJ1-4; CDR3: CSARQYGGQGNEKLFF
V: TRBV7-9; J: TRBJ1-1; CDR3: CASTGQANTEAFF
V: TRBV27; J: TRBJ1-1; CDR3: CASSLKRDGTEAFF
V: TRBV4-2; J: TRBJ1-2; CDR3: CASSQADSRSYGYTF
V: TRBV6-7; J: TRBJ2-5; CDR3: CASSYRGGARETQYF
V: TRBV28; J: TRBJ1-1; CDR3: CASSLLGIGVNTEAFF
V: TRBV5-1; J: TRBJ2-1; CDR3: CASSFGTSSNEQFF
V: TRBV19; J: TRBJ2-5; CDR3: CASSIAAQETQYF
V: TRBV2; J: TRBJ2-1; CDR3: CASSEYWNEQFF
V: TRBV24-1; J: TRBJ1-1; CDR3: CATSDAGTGGGTEAFF
V: TRBV25-1; J: TRBJ2-7; CDR3: CASSNPQGYEQYF
V: TRBV24-1; J: TRBJ2-3; CDR3: CATSDLTGGDTQYF
V: TRBV12-3/TRBV12-4; J: TRBJ2-1; CDR3: CASSSYRGLNNEQFF
V: TRBV6-1; J: TRBJ2-1; CDR3: CASRQDSYNEQFF
V: TRBV30; J: TRBJ1-5; CDR3: CAWSHLTGNQPQHF
V: TRBV5-1; J: TRBJ2-2; CDR3: CASSIQGTGELFF
V: TRBV12-3/TRBV12-4; J: TRBJ2-2; CDR3: CASRESPGWTGELFF
V: TRBV20-1; J: TRBJ2-3; CDR3: CSAKPWDRADTQYF
V: TRBV24-1; J: TRBJ2-1; CDR3: CATSDPTGNEQFF
V: TRBV28; J: TRBJ1-5; CDR3: CASSQYRTGEQPQHF
V: TRBV5-1; J: TRBJ1-1; CDR3: CASSSLAQGEVEAFF
V: TRBV7-2; J: TRBJ2-2; CDR3: CASRGLGFTGELFF
V: TRBV6-2/TRBV6-3; J: TRBJ2-7; CDR3: CASSRLGISYEQYF
V: TRBV6-5; J: TRBJ2-7; CDR3: CASSKVPYEQYF
V: TRBV5-1; J: TRBJ1-1; CDR3: CASSLVGFEAFF
V: TRBV7-3; J: TRBJ2-7; CDR3: CASSPGQGSKQYF
V: TRBV20-1; J: TRBJ2-5; CDR3: CSARDMGQGQETQYF
V: TRBV29-1; J: TRBJ2-5; CDR3: CSVEQETQYF
V: TRBV11-2; J: TRBJ2-5; CDR3: CASSFSRTETQYF
V: TRBV6-1; J: TRBJ2-3; CDR3: CASRNPRTGTDTQYF
V: TRBV15; J: TRBJ2-1; CDR3: CATSRGGWKAGGPNNEQFF